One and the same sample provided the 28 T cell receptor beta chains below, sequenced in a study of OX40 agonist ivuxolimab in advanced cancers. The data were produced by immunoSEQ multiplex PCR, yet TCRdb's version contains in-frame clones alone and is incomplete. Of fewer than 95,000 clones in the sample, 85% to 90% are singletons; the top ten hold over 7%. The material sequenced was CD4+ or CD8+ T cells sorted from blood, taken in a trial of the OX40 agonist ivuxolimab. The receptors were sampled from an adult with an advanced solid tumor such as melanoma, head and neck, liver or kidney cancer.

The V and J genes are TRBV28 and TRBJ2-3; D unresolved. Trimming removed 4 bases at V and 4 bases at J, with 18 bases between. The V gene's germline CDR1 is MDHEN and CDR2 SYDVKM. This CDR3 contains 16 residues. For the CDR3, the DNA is TGTGCCAGCAGTTCCCGATCCCCCCTTGGGGCAGATACGCAGTATTTT. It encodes CASSSRSPLGADTQYF. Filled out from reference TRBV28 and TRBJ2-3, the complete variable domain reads DVKVTQSSRYLVKRTGEKVFLECVQDMDHENMFWYRQDPGLGLRLIYFSYDVKMKEKGDIPEGYSVSREKKERFSLILESASTNQTSMYLCASSSRSPLGADTQYFGPGTRLTVL.

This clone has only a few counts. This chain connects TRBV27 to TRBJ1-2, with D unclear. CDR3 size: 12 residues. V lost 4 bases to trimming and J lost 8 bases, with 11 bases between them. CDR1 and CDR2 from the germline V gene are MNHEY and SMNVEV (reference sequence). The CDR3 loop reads CASSSRIDGYTF. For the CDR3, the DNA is TGTGCCAGCAGTTCTCGGATAGACGGCTACACCTTC.

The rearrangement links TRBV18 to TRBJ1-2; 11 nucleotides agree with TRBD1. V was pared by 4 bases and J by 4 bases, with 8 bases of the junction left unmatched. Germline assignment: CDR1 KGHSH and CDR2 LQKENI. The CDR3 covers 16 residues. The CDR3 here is CASSLTGTGGIYGYTF. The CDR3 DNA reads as TGTGCCAGCTCACTAACCGGGACAGGGGGGATCTATGGCTACACCTTC.

This CDR3 reads CASSLVSGSVNEQFF. Written as DNA, the CDR3 is TGTGCCAGCAGCTTAGTTAGCGGGAGCGTAAATGAGCAGTTCTTC. The V gene is TRBV7-9, the J gene TRBJ2-1, with 9 bases fitting TRBD2. The CDR3 runs to 15 residues. The trim removed 1 base at V and 7 bases at J, leaving 5 bases unmatched. Looked up from germline, CDR1 is SEHNR and CDR2 is FQNEAQ (reference sequence).

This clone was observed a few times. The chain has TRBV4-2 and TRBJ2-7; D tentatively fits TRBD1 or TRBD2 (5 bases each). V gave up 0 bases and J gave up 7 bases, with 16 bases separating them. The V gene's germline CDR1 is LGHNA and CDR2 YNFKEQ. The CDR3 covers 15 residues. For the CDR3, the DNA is TGTGCCAGCAGCCAAGATCAGAGGGGTGCTTGGGAGCAGTACTTC. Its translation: CASSQDQRGAWEQYF.

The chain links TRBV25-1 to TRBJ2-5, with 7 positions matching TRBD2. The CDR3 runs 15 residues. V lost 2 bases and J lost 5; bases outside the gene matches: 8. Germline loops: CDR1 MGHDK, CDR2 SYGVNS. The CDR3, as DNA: TGTGCCAGCAGTGAAAAATTGCCCGGGGGGGAGACCCAGTACTTC. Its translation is CASSEKLPGGETQYF.

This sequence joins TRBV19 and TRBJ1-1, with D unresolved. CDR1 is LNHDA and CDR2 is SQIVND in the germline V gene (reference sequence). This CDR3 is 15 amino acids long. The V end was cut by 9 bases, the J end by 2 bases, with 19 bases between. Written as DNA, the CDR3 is TGTGCCAGCCGTGAGAGGACGAGGCTAAACACTGAAGCTTTCTTT. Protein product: CASRERTRLNTEAFF.

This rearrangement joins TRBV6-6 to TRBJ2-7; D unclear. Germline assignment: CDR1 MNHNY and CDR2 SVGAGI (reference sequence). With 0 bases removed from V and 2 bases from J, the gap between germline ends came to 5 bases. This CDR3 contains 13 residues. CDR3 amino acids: CASSYSRTYEQYF. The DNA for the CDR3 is TGTGCCAGCAGTTACTCCCGTACCTACGAGCAGTACTTC.

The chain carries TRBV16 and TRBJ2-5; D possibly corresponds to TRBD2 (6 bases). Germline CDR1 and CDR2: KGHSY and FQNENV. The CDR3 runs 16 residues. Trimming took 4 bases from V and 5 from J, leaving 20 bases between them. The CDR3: CASSPRLEGPRETQYF. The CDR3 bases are TGTGCCAGCAGCCCCCGACTAGAAGGGCCTCGGGAGACCCAGTACTTC.

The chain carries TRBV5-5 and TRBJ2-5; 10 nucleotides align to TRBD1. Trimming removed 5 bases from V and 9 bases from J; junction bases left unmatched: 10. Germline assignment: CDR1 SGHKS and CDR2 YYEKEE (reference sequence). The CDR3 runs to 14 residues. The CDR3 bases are TGTGCCAGCAGACAGTCGGGACAGGGGACGGCCCAGTACTTC. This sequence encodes CASRQSGQGTAQYF.

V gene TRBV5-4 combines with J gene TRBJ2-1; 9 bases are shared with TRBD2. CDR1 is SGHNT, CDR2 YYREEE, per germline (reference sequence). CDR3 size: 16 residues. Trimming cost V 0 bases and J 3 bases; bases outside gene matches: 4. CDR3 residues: CASSLDLREGYNEQFF. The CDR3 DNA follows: TGTGCCAGCAGCTTGGATTTGCGGGAGGGCTACAATGAGCAGTTCTTC. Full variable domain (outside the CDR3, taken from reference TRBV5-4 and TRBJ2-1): ETGVTQSPTHLIKTRGQQVTLRCSSQSGHNTVSWYQQALGQGPQFIFQYYREEENGRGNFPPRFSGLQFPNYSSELNVNALELDDSALYLCASSLDLREGYNEQFFGPGTRLTVL.

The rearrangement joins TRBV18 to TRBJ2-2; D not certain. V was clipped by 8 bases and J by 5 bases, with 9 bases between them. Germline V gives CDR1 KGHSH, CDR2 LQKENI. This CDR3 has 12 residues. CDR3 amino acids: CASPWHTGELFF. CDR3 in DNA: TGTGCCAGCCCCTGGCATACCGGGGAGCTGTTTTTT.

CDR3 nucleotides: TGTGCCAGCGATCGAGGACAGGGGGGAGATACGCAGTATTTT. Its protein product is CASDRGQGGDTQYF. The genes are TRBV7-9 and TRBJ2-3; 10 bases map to TRBD1. V dropped 8 bases and J dropped 5; count of bases not matched to a gene: 7. In germline, CDR1 is SEHNR, CDR2 FQNEAQ (reference sequence). CDR3 length equals 14 residues. Supplemented by reference TRBV7-9 and TRBJ2-3, the full variable domain reads DTGVSQNPRHKITKRGQNVTFRCDPISEHNRLYWYRQTLGQGPEFLTYFQNEAQLEKSRLLSDRFSAERPKGSFSTLEIQRTEQGDSAMYLCASDRGQGGDTQYFGPGTRLTVL.

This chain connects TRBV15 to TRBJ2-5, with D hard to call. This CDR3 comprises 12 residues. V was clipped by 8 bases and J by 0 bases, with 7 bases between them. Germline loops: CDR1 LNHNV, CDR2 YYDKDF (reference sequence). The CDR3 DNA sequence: TGTGCCACCGGAAACTACCAAGAGACCCAGTACTTC. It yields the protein CATGNYQETQYF.

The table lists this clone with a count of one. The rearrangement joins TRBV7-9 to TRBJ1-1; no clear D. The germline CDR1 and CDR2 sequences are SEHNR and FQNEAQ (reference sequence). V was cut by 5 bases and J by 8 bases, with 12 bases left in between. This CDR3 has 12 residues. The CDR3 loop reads CASSPPRAEAFF. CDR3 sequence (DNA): TGTGCCAGCAGCCCCCCCCGGGCAGAAGCTTTCTTT.

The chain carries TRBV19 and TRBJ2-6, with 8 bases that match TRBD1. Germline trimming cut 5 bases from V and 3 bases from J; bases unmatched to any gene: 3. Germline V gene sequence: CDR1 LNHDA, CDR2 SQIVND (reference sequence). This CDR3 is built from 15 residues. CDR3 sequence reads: CASSPGGGGANVLTF. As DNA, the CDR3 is TGTGCCAGTAGTCCAGGGGGCGGTGGGGCCAACGTCCTGACTTTC. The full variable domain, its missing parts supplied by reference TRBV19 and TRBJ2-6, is DGGITQSPKYLFRKEGQNVTLSCEQNLNHDAMYWYRQDPGQGLRLIYYSQIVNDFQKGDIAEGYSVSREKKESFPLTVTSAQKNPTAFYLCASSPGGGGANVLTFGAGSRLTVL.

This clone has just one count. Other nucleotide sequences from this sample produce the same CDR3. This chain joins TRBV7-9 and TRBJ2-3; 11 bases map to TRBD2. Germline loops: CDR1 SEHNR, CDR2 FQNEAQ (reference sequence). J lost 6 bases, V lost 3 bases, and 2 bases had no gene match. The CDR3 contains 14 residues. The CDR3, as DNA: TGTGCCAGCAGCTTGGGGACTAGCGGCGATACGCAGTATTTT. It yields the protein CASSLGTSGDTQYF.

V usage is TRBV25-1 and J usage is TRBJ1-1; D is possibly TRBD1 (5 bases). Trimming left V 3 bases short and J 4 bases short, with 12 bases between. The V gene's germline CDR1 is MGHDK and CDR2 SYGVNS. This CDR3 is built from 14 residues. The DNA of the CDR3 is TGTGCCAGCAGTGACCTATCAGGGCGCACTGAAGCTTTCTTT. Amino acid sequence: CASSDLSGRTEAFF.

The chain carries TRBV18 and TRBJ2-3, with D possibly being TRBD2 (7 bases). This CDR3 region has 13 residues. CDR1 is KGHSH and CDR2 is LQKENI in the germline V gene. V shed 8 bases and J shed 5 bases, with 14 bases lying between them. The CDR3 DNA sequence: TGTGCCAGCCCGACAGGACTAGGAGATACGCAGTATTTT. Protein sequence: CASPTGLGDTQYF.

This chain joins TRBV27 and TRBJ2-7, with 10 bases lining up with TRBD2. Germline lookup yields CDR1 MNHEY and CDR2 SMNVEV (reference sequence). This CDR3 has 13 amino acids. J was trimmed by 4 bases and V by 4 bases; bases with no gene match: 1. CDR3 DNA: TGTGCCAGCAGTTGGACTAGCGGATACGAGCAGTACTTC. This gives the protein CASSWTSGYEQYF.

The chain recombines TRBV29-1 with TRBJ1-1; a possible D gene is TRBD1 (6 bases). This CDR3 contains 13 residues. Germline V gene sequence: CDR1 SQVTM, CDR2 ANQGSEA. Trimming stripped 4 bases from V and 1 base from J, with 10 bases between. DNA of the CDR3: TGCAGCGTTGGGCAGGGGCAGAACACTGAAGCTTTCTTT. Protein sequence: CSVGQGQNTEAFF.

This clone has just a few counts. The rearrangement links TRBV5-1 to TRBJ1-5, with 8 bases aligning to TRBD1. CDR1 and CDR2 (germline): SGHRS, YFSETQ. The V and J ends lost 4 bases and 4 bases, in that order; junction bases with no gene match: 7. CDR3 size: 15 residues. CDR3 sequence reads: CASSKTGDPNQPQHF. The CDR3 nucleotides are TGCGCCAGCAGCAAGACAGGGGACCCTAATCAGCCCCAGCATTTT. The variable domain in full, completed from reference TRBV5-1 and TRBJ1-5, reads KAGVTQTPRYLIKTRGQQVTLSCSPISGHRSVSWYQQTPGQGLQFLFEYFSETQRNKGNFPGRFSGRQFSNSRSEMNVSTLELGDSALYLCASSKTGDPNQPQHFGDGTRLSIL.

CDR3 coding DNA: TGTGCCAGCAGCGGTAGGGACGGCCCCTATGGCTACACCTTC. Translated: CASSGRDGPYGYTF. V gene TRBV9 combines with J gene TRBJ1-2, with a tentative D call TRBD1 (5 bases). The CDR3 extends over 14 amino acids. Germline values: CDR1 SGDLS, CDR2 YYNGEE. The V and J ends lost 3 bases and 4 bases respectively, with 13 bases between them. Full variable domain (rest looked up from reference TRBV9 and TRBJ1-2): DSGVTQTPKHLITATGQRVTLRCSPRSGDLSVYWYQQSLDQGLQFLIQYYNGEERAKGNILERFSAQQFPDLHSELNLSSLELGDSALYFCASSGRDGPYGYTFGSGTRLTVV.

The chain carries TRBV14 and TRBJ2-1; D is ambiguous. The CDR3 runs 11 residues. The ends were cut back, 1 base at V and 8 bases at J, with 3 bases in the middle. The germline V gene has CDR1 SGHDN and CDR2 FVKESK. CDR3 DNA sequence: TGTGCCAGCAGCCAAGCGTATGAGCAGTTCTTC. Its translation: CASSQAYEQFF. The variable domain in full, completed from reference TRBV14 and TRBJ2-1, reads EAGVTQFPSHSVIEKGQTVTLRCDPISGHDNLYWYRRVMGKEIKFLLHFVKESKQDESGMPNNRFLAERTGGTYSTLKVQPAELEDSGVYFCASSQAYEQFFGPGTRLTVL.

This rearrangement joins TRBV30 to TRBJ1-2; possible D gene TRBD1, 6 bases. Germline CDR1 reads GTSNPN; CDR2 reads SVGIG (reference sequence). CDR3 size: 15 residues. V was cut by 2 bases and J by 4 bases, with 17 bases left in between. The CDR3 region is CAWSRPPGHFYGYTF. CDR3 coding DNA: TGTGCCTGGAGTCGACCCCCGGGACACTTCTATGGCTACACCTTC.

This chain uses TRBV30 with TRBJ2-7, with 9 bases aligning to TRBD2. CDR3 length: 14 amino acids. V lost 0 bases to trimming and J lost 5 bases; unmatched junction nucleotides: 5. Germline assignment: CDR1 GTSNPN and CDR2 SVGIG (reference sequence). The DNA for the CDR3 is TGTGCCTGGAGTGTAGGAGTAGCGGGAGACGAGCAGTACTTC. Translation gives CAWSVGVAGDEQYF.

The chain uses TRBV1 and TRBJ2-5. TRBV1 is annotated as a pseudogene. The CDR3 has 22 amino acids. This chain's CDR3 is CTSSQVSQQTGTTILGRKTQYF. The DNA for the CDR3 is TGCACCAGCAGCCAAGTTTCCCAACAGACCGGGACAACGATCCTGGGGAGGAAGACCCAGTACTTC.

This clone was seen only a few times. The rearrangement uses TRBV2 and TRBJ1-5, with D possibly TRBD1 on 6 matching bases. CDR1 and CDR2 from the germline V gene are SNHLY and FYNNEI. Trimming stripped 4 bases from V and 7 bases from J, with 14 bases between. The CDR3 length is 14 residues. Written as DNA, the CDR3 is TGTGCCAGCAGTGCGGCAGGGGCAAGACAGCCCCAGCATTTT. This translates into CASSAAGARQPQHF.